This T cell receptor beta chain is from a study of cytomegalovirus exposure and HLA in healthy donors. Whole-study context: T cells numbering some 170 million yielded 90 million to 140 million unique TCR beta sequences in an earlier analysis. Study-wide findings and caveats: TRBV6-2, TRBV6-3 and some other V segments were unresolvable in 87-base-pair reads. V- and J-gene trimming of TCR beta was linked (in a later analysis) to a missense DCLRE1C variant. Analysis was performed later, and it showed HLA-associated TCR beta chains to be more clonally expanded than equally common others.

Note on this clone: The antigen is not known.

PCR employed 60 Vbeta and 13 Jbeta primers. Produced via immunoSEQ multiplex PCR; TCRdb's table is partial and in-frame only. The sample holds tens of thousands of clones; 76% are singletons and the top ten take 4% to 5.5%. The CDR3 spans 11 residues. Trimming removed 5 bases at V and 5 bases at J, with 6 bases between. Germline loops: CDR1 SEHNR, CDR2 FQNEAQ (reference sequence). The clonotype was recovered from a man aged 25 to 45 in good health and CMV-seropositive. Sequenced input: PBMCs. The chain carries TRBV7-9 and TRBJ2-5, with D unresolved. This CDR3 reads CASSKRETQYF. In nucleotides, the CDR3 is TGTGCCAGCAGCAAGAGGGAGACCCAGTACTTC.